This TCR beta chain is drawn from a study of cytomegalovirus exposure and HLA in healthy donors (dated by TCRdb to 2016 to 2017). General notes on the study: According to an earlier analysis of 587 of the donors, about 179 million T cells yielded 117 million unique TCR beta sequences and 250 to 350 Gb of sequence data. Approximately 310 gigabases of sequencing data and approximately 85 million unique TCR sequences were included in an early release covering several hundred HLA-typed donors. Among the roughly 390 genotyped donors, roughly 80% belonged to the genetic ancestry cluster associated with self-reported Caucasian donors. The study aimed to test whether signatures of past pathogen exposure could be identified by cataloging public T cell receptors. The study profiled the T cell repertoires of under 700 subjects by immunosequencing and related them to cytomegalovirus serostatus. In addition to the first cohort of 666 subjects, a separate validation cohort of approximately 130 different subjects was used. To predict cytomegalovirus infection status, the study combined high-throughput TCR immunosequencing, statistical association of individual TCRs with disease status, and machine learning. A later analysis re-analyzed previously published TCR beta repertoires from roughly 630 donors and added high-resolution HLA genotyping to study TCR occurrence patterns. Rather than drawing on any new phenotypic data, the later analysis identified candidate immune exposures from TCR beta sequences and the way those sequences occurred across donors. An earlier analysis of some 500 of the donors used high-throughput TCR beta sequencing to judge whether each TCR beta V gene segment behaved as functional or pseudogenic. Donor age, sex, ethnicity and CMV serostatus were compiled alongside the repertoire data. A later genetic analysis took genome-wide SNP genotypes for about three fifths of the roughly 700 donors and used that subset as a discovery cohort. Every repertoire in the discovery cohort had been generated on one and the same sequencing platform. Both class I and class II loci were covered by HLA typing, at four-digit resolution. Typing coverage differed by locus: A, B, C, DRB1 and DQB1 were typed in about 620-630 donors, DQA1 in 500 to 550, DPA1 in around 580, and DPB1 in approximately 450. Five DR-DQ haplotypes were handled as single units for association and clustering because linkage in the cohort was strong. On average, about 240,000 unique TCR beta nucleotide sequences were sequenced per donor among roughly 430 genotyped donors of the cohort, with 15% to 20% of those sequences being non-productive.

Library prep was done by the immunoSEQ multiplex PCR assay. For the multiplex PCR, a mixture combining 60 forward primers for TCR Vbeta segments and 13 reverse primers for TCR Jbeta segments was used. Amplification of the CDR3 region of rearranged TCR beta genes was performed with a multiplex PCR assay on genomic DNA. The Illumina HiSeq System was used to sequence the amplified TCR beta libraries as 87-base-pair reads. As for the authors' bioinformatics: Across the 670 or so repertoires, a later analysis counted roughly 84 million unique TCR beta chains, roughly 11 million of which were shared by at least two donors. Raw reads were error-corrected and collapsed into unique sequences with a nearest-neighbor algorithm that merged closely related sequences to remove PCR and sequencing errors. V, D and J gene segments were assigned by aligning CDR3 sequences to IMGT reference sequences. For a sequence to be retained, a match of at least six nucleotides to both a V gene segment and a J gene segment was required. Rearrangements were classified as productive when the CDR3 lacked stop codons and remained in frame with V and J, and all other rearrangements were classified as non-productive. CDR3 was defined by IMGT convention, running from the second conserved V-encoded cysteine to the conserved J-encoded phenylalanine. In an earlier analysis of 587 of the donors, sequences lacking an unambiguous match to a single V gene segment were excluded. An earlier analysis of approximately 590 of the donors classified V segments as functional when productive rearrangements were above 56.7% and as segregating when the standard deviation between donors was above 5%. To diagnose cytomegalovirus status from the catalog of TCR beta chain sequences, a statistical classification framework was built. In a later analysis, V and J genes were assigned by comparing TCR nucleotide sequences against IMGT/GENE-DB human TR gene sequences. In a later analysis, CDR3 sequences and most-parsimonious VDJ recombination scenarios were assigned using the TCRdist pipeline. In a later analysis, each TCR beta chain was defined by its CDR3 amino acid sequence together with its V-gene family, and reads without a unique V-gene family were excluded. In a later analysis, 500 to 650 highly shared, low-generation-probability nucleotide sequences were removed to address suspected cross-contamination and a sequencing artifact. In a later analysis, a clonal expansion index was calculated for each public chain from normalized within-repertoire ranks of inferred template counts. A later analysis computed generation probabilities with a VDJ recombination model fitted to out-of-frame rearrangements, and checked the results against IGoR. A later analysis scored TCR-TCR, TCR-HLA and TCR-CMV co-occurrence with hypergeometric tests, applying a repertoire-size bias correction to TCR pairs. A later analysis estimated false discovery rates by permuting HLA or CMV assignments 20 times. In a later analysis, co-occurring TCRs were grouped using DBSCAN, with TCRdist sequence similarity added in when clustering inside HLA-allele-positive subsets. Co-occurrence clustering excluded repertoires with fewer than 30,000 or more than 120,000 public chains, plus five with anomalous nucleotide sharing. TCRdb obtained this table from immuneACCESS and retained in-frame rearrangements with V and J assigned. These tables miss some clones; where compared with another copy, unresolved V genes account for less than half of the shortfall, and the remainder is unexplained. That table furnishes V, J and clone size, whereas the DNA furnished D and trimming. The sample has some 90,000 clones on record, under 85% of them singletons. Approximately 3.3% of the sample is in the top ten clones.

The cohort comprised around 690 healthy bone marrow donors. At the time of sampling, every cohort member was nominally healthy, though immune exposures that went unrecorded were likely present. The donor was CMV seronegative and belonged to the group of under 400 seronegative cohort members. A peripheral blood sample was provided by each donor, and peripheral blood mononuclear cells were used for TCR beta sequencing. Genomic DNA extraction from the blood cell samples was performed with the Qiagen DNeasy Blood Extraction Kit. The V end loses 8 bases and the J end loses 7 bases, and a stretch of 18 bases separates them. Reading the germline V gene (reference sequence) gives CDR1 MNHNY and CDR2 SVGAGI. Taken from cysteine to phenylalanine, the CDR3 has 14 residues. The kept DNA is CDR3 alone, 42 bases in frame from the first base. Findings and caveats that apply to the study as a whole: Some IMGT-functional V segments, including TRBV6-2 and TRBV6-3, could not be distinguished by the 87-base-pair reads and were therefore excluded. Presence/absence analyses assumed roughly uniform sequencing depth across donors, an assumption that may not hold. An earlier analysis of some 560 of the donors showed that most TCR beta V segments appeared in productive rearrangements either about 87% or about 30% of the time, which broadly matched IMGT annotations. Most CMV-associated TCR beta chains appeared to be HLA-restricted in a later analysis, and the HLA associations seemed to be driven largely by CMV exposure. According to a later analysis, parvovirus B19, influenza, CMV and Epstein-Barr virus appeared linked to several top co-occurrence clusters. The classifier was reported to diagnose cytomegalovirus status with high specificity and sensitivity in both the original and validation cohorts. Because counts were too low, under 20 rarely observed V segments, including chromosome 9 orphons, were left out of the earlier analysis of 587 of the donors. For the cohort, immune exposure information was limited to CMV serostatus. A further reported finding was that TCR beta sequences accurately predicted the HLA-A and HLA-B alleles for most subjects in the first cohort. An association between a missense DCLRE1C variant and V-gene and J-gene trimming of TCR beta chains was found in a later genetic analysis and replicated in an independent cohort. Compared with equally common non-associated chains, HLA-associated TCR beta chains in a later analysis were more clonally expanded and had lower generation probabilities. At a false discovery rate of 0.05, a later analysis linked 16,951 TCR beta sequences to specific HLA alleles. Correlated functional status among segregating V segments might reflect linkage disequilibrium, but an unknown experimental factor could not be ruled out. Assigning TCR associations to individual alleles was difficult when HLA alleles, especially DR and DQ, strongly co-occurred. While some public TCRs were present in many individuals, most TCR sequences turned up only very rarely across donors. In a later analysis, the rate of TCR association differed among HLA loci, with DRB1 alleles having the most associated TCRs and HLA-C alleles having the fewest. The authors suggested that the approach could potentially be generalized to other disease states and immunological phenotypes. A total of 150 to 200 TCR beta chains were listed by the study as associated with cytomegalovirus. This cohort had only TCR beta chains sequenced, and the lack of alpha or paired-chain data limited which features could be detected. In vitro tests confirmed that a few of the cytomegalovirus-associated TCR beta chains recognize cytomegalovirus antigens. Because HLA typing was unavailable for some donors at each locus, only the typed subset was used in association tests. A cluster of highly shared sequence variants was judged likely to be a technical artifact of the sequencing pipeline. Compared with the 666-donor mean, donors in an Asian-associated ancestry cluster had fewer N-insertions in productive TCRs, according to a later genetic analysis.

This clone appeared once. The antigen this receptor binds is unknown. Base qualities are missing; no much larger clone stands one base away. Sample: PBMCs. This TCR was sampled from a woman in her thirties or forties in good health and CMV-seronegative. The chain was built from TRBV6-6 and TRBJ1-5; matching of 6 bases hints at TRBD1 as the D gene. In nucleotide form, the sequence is TGTGCCAGCCGTGCAACAGGGATCCAGCAGCCCCAGCATTTT. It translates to CASRATGIQQPQHF.